Listed below are T cell receptor beta chains from one sample, sequenced in a study of tumor-infiltrating lymphocytes in primary liver carcinoma. Each CDR3 protein gets one entry after TCRdb re-called the multiplex PCR reads with MiXCR. This sample has tens of thousands of distinct CDR3 sequences; over 70% occur once, and the top ten carry over 15%. Sequenced sample: liver tumor tissue from sampling region 2. The source of these receptors is a man aged 40-50 years with primary liver carcinoma and hepatitis B virus infection. Both conserved end residues are part of each CDR3. D genes are given only for firm matches.

>TRBV6-1|TRBJ1-5|TRBD1
CASSLQGATQPQHF
>TRBV11-2|TRBJ2-7|.
CASNPAGGDSEQYF
>TRBV29-1|TRBJ2-5|TRBD1
CSVEAGRGRAETQYF
>TRBV28|TRBJ1-5|.
CLSNTSGGLGNQPQHF
>TRBV5-1|TRBJ2-1|.
CANSLISLGYNEQFF
>TRBV7-9|TRBJ2-1|.
CAGSLEGSRSEQLF
>TRBV11-2|TRBJ2-7|.
CASSSNRSSYEQRF
>TRBV11-3|TRBJ2-7|.
CACSSQWREHYF
>TRBV4-2|TRBJ2-3|.
CASSPMAGLVDTQYF
>TRBV5-8|TRBJ2-3|TRBD2
CAGSLGLPGETDTQYF
>TRBV29-1|TRBJ2-5|.
CSVTDPDIQETQYF
>TRBV6-6|TRBJ1-2|.
CTSGEGPAGGGYGYTF
>TRBV7-8|TRBJ2-1|TRBD1
CANSLVGTGVNVQFF
>TRBV2|TRBJ2-7|.
CASSSDRLYEQYF
>TRBV5-6|TRBJ2-7|.
CASGLSGVASTYEQYF
>TRBV6-1|TRBJ2-1|.
CASSEEVGGYDEQFF
>TRBV4-3|TRBJ2-5|TRBD2
CASSQLLSGSGQYF
>TRBV28|TRBJ2-3|.
CVSSLTTMGISTDTQYF
>TRBV5-6|TRBJ2-3|.
CANSLRRGHGDTQYF
>TRBV7-8|TRBJ2-1|TRBD1
CANRPNPDRGPYNEQFF
>TRBV19|TRBJ2-7|.
CASSITGPGDYEQYF
>TRBV4-1|TRBJ1-3|.
CASSQKPDTVRPIYF
>TRBV12-3/TRBV12-4|TRBJ2-7|.
CASSRGSEQYF
>TRBV5-4|TRBJ1-6|TRBD1
CASTGQGSPLHF
>TRBV30|TRBJ1-4|.
CTWRAAGQHNEKLFF
>TRBV11-1|TRBJ2-7|.
CASGLTGLGEYEQYF
>TRBV2|TRBJ2-7|.
CASSGAGGPFGEQYF
>TRBV6-5|TRBJ2-7|.
CTSSSSVGGGEQYF
>TRBV12-3/TRBV12-4|TRBJ2-5|.
CASSLSSGQGGETQYF
>TRBV19|TRBJ2-7|.
CASSSSLGVRYEQYF
>TRBV29-1|TRBJ1-1|.
CSVEDLQGMNTEAFF
>TRBV11-2|TRBJ2-6|TRBD1
CASSMGGDRGIPPSEANVLTF
>TRBV7-2|TRBJ2-3|TRBD1
CASSRGTGVTDTQYF
>TRBV29-1|TRBJ2-1|TRBD1
CSVRDRSAYNEQFF
>TRBV6-5|TRBJ2-3|.
CASDPGLPGTDTQYF
>TRBV12-3/TRBV12-4|TRBJ1-5|.
CASSSPGHVSNQPQHF
>TRBV11-2|TRBJ2-6|.
CASSMGEKRDISLSGANVPTF